The next 22 T cell receptor beta chains were all read from a single sample in a study of blood T cell repertoires in COVID-19. This table comes from immunoSEQ multiplex PCR, and its TCRdb copy is limited to in-frame clones, with some not included. Of some 50,000 clones detected, around nine tenths appear once; the ten largest clones hold 3% to 5%. Sequenced input: peripheral blood. The receptors were sampled from a man between 50 and 59 years old with acute or convalescent COVID-19.

In this sample, this clone turned up once. This chain links TRBV4-1 with TRBJ2-6; D unresolved. The length of the CDR3 is 15 residues. Trimming removed 1 base at V and 0 bases at J, with 4 bases between. CDR1 is MGHRA, CDR2 YSYEKL, per germline. This chain's CDR3 is CASSQVHSGANVLTF. The CDR3 DNA follows: TGCGCCAGCAGCCAAGTCCACTCTGGGGCCAACGTCCTGACTTTC.

This clone was recorded only once. This chain connects TRBV6-4 to TRBJ2-1; TRBD1 agrees at 10 bases. CDR3 length equals 20 residues. Trimming removed 4 bases from V and 10 bases from J; junction bases left unmatched: 25. Germline-derived CDR1 and CDR2 are MRHNA and SNTAGT. CDR3 DNA sequence: TGTGCCAGCAGTGTACGCGGACAGGGGGGTTCTTATACGGGGTTCGAGGAGCAGTTCTTC. Amino acids: CASSVRGQGGSYTGFEEQFF.

The chain recombines TRBV6-1 with TRBJ1-1; 10 positions match TRBD1. V shed 0 bases, J shed 4 bases, and the junction held 8 bases outside the gene matches. Germline CDR1 reads MNHNS; CDR2 reads SASEGT. CDR3 length equals 17 residues. This chain's CDR3 is CASSEATGGVRGTEAFF. The CDR3 DNA reads TGTGCCAGCAGTGAAGCGACAGGGGGCGTCCGGGGCACTGAAGCTTTCTTT.

The chain links TRBV3-1 (or the pseudogene TRBV3-2) to TRBJ1-2; D unresolved. There are 14 residues in the CDR3. V lost 3 bases and J lost 7, with 15 bases in between. Germline V gene sequence: CDR1 LGHDT, CDR2 YNNKEL (reference sequence). The CDR3 sequence: CASSHGERFSGYTF. CDR3 nucleotides: TGTGCCAGCAGCCACGGGGAGAGGTTCTCTGGCTACACCTTC.

The chain combines TRBV4-1 with TRBJ2-2; D is perhaps TRBD1 (6 bases). This CDR3 has 14 residues. CDR1 and CDR2 (germline): MGHRA, YSYEKL. Between the trimmed V and J ends, which lost 4 bases and 1 base, there was a span of 7 bases. The CDR3 DNA reads as TGCGCCAGCAGCCTGACAGGGAACACCGGGGAGCTGTTTTTT. Translation gives CASSLTGNTGELFF.

The chain combines TRBV11-3 with TRBJ2-7; no clear D gene. The ends were cut back, 0 bases at V and 4 bases at J, with 7 bases in the middle. CDR1 and CDR2 from the germline V gene are SGHNT and YENEEA. The CDR3 runs to 13 residues. The CDR3 loop reads CASSLEQTYEQYF. The CDR3, as DNA: TGTGCCAGCAGCTTAGAACAGACGTACGAGCAGTACTTC.

The chain carries TRBV11-1 and TRBJ2-1; the match to TRBD2 covers 12 bases. V was clipped by 5 bases and J by 5 bases; unmatched bases: 4. This CDR3 is 15 amino acids long. The V gene's germline CDR1 is SGHAT and CDR2 FQDESV (reference sequence). DNA for the CDR3: TGTGCCAGCAGCCCGACTAGCGGGAGCCACAATGAGCAGTTCTTC. This gives the protein CASSPTSGSHNEQFF.

The chain is built from TRBV11-3 and TRBJ1-4; 7 bases are a match to TRBD1. CDR1 and CDR2 from the germline V gene are SGHNT and YENEEA. V trimming: 5 bases; J trimming: 4 bases; junction bases outside the gene matches: 7. CDR3 length equals 15 residues. This chain's CDR3 is CASSTRDSNNEKLFF. DNA for the CDR3: TGTGCCAGCAGCACCCGGGACAGTAATAATGAAAAACTGTTTTTT.

V and J are TRBV16 and TRBJ1-3; D gene uncertain. Germline lookup yields CDR1 KGHSY and CDR2 FQNENV. The CDR3 totals 13 residues. Trimming left V 0 bases short and J 4 bases short, with 4 bases between. Written as DNA, the CDR3 is TGTGCCAGCAGCCAATCTCCGGGAAACACCATATATTTT. Protein sequence: CASSQSPGNTIYF.

In DNA form, the CDR3 reads TGCGCCAGCAGCTCCGGGACAGGGGTTTCCGGCTTCTATGGCTACACCTTC. Translating gives CASSSGTGVSGFYGYTF. The V call is TRBV5-1, the J call TRBJ1-2; 10 positions agree with TRBD1. This CDR3 is 17 amino acids long. Germline V gene sequence: CDR1 SGHRS, CDR2 YFSETQ. Trimming took 3 bases from V and 4 from J; bases not matched to a gene: 12.

This chain uses TRBV5-1 with TRBJ1-5; TRBD1 agrees at 11 bases. CDR1 is SGHRS, CDR2 YFSETQ, per germline. CDR3 length: 17 amino acids. With V trimmed by 4 bases and J by 7 bases, 13 bases remained unmatched. CDR3 sequence (DNA): TGCGCCAGCAGCCCCCTACCAGGACAGGGGGCGAAGCAGCCCCAGCATTTT. Its protein is CASSPLPGQGAKQPQHF. Combining the CDR3 with reference TRBV5-1 and TRBJ1-5 gives the whole variable domain KAGVTQTPRYLIKTRGQQVTLSCSPISGHRSVSWYQQTPGQGLQFLFEYFSETQRNKGNFPGRFSGRQFSNSRSEMNVSTLELGDSALYLCASSPLPGQGAKQPQHFGDGTRLSIL.

V usage is TRBV11-2 and J usage is TRBJ1-2; the match to TRBD1 covers 8 bases. Germline V gene data show CDR1 as SGHAT and CDR2 as FQNNGV. V lost 5 bases to trimming and J lost 0 bases; unmatched junction nucleotides: 5. This CDR3 spans 15 amino acids. CDR3 loop: CASSPGQGANYGYTF. The CDR3 DNA sequence: TGTGCCAGCAGCCCAGGACAGGGAGCTAACTATGGCTACACCTTC.

The rearrangement links TRBV11-3 to TRBJ2-1, with D possibly TRBD2 on 6 matching bases. Germline CDR1 is SGHNT and CDR2 is YENEEA. V was clipped by 5 bases and J by 1 base, with 9 bases between them. CDR3 size: 14 residues. DNA for the CDR3: TGTGCCAGCAGCCCGGGGAGGTCCTACAATGAGCAGTTCTTC. Translation gives CASSPGRSYNEQFF.

The rearrangement joins TRBV23-1 to TRBJ1-2; the match to TRBD1 covers 8 bases. TRBV23-1 is placed among ORFs of uncertain function. The J segment lost 4 bases and the V segment lost 2 bases, leaving 12 bases of the junction unmatched. The CDR3 consists of 17 residues. In nucleotides, the CDR3 is TGCGCCAGCAGTCAAGGACAGGGCCTGAAAAAACTCTATGGCTACACCTTC. Protein sequence: CASSQGQGLKKLYGYTF.

The CDR3 DNA sequence: TGTGCCAGCAGTGCTGACATACCTGTGGGAAACACCATATATTTT. Its translation: CASSADIPVGNTIYF. This sequence joins TRBV2 and TRBJ1-3; the D is unclear. CDR3 size: 15 residues. Germline lookup yields CDR1 SNHLY and CDR2 FYNNEI. V was pared by 4 bases and J by 4 bases, with 14 bases between.

The gene calls are TRBV15 and TRBJ2-7, with a weak D call TRBD2 (6 bases). The CDR3 is 19 amino acids. V was shortened by 0 bases and J by 2 bases, with 23 bases between the two germline ends. Germline CDR1 reads LNHNV; CDR2 reads YYDKDF (reference sequence). CDR3 in DNA: TGTGCCACCAGCAGAGATCGCCCCCAACTCGGGACTCCAACCTACGAGCAGTACTTC. Residues: CATSRDRPQLGTPTYEQYF.

The chain joins TRBV21-1 to TRBJ1-6. TRBV21-1 is noted as a pseudogene. The CDR3 sequence is 18 residues long. CDR3 DNA: TGTGCCAGCAGCAAAAGTCTTCGTCTAAGCTCCTATAATTCACCCCTCCACTTT. It is translated as CASSKSLRLSSYNSPLHF.

The chain carries TRBV6-6 and TRBJ1-5, with D perhaps TRBD1 (5 bases). Germline values: CDR1 MNHNY, CDR2 SVGAGI (reference sequence). The length of the CDR3 is 17 residues. V lost 7 bases and J 4 bases, leaving 23 bases between the germline ends. The CDR3, as DNA: TGTGCCAGCATACGATCTTTTGGGGCCAGTAGAAATCAGCCCCAGCATTTT. It is translated as CASIRSFGASRNQPQHF.

The chain is built from TRBV18 and TRBJ1-4, with TRBD1 as a possible D gene (5 bases). This CDR3 comprises 14 residues. V shed 3 bases and J shed 8 bases, with 13 bases lying between them. Germline assignment: CDR1 KGHSH and CDR2 LQKENI. The CDR3 region has the DNA TGTGCCAGCTCACCCACAGGCTATGACGAAAAACTGTTTTTT. This codes for CASSPTGYDEKLFF.

The rearrangement uses TRBV5-1 and TRBJ2-3; 8 nucleotides align to TRBD2. CDR1 and CDR2 from the germline V gene are SGHRS and YFSETQ. V trimming: 0 bases; J trimming: 5 bases; junction bases outside the gene matches: 5. The CDR3 is 15 amino acids. CDR3 region: CASSLAPGGLDTQYF. The CDR3, as DNA: TGCGCCAGCAGCTTGGCACCGGGGGGGTTAGATACGCAGTATTTT. Combining the CDR3 with reference TRBV5-1 and TRBJ2-3 gives the whole variable domain KAGVTQTPRYLIKTRGQQVTLSCSPISGHRSVSWYQQTPGQGLQFLFEYFSETQRNKGNFPGRFSGRQFSNSRSEMNVSTLELGDSALYLCASSLAPGGLDTQYFGPGTRLTVL.

V and J are TRBV9 and TRBJ2-5; 11 nucleotides match TRBD2. Trimming at V came to 0 bases and at J to 4 bases, leaving 8 bases not matched to a gene. The CDR3 totals 17 residues. Per germline, CDR1 SGDLS and CDR2 YYNGEE. CDR3: CASSVEGSGGAGETQYF. CDR3 bases: TGTGCCAGCAGCGTAGAAGGTAGCGGGGGGGCCGGAGAGACCCAGTACTTC. Complete variable domain (other parts from reference TRBV9 and TRBJ2-5): DSGVTQTPKHLITATGQRVTLRCSPRSGDLSVYWYQQSLDQGLQFLIQYYNGEERAKGNILERFSAQQFPDLHSELNLSSLELGDSALYFCASSVEGSGGAGETQYFGPGTRLLVL.

The rearrangement uses TRBV24-1 and TRBJ2-7, with 14 bases that match TRBD2. CDR3 length: 15 amino acids. Per the germline V gene, CDR1 is KGHDR and CDR2 is SFDVKD. V shed 2 bases and J 7 bases; nucleotides not matched to a gene: 3. CDR3 nucleotide sequence: TGTGCCACCAGTGATTCCGGGACTAGCGGGAGTGAGCAGTACTTC. Translated: CATSDSGTSGSEQYF.